The rows below give T cell receptor beta chains drawn from one sample of a study of T cell repertoires and HLA-DP antigens. Profiled with immunoSEQ multiplex PCR; TCRdb holds only in-frame clones, not every one. The sample lists around 90,000 clones, approximately 86% occurring once. Their cognate antigens are unknown. Sequences were obtained from CD4+ T cells from PBMCs. Source of these receptors: a man between 45 and 60 years old in good health and CMV-seronegative. CDR3s include the opening cysteine and the closing phenylalanine or tryptophan. The D gene is left open where the match is weak. Size values are once, few and many counts, or a class for expanded clones, and some rows have none.

V,size,length,D,J,DNA,CDR3
TRBV4-3,.,17,.,TRBJ2-1,TGCGCCAGCAGCCAAGAAGCGACGAGAACTAGCTACAATGAGCAGTTCTTC,CASSQEATRTSYNEQFF
TRBV13,.,16,TRBD1,TRBJ1-5,TGTGCCAGCAGACTCCAGGGGGCTGGGGTCAATCAGCCCCAGCATTTT,CASRLQGAGVNQPQHF
TRBV6-4,few,16,.,TRBJ2-2,TGTGCCAGCAGACCCCAGGGTTTGGGGAACACCGGGGAGCTGTTTTTT,CASRPQGLGNTGELFF
TRBV4-1,.,13,.,TRBJ2-3,TGCGCCAGCAGCCAGGCAGATTGGGATACGCAGTATTTT,CASSQADWDTQYF
TRBV9,.,15,TRBD1,TRBJ2-7,TGTGCCAGCAGCGAGGGGGCAGGGCTGGCTACCGAGCAGTACTTC,CASSEGAGLATEQYF
TRBV6-5,.,15,TRBD2,TRBJ2-7,TGTGCCAGCAGTTACTCCCTAGCGGGGATCTACGAGCAGTACTTC,CASSYSLAGIYEQYF
TRBV6-5,.,15,TRBD1,TRBJ1-1,TGTGCCAGCAGGTGGACAGGGACCATGAACACTGAAGCTTTCTTT,CASRWTGTMNTEAFF
TRBV11-2,.,15,TRBD2,TRBJ2-1,TGTGCCAGCAGCTTAAATGCGGGAGGGAACAATGAGCAGTTCTTC,CASSLNAGGNNEQFF
TRBV4-3,.,13,.,TRBJ1-1,TGCGCCAGCAGCCAGGGGACAACTACTGAAGCTTTCTTT,CASSQGTTTEAFF
TRBV7-6,.,14,.,TRBJ1-1,TGTGCCAGCAGCTTAGCTGCAGTGAACACTGAAGCTTTCTTT,CASSLAAVNTEAFF
TRBV6-5,.,12,.,TRBJ2-7,TGTGCCAGCCGGGACACCTCCTACGAGCAGTACTTC,CASRDTSYEQYF
TRBV7-7,once,13,.,TRBJ2-5,TGTGCTAGCAGCTTAGCTAGAGAAGAGACCCAGTACTTC,CASSLAREETQYF